This TCR beta chain was profiled in a study of PD-L1 blockade in urothelial cancer. Study context: A median blood sample held about 140,000 T cells and approximately 80,000 unique TCRs.

Sample time point: peripheral blood 6 weeks after treatment start. This clone was found a few times. What went into each PCR as a spike was synthetic TCR analog templates. The protocol was immunoSEQ multiplex PCR, while the TCRdb copy is restricted to in-frame clones and leaves out a portion. The sample has some 120,000 clones, around 89% seen once. This CDR3 is 15 amino acids long. Trimming removed 4 bases from V and 6 bases from J; junction bases left unmatched: 10. Per the germline V gene, CDR1 is SGHDN and CDR2 is FVKESK. The material sequenced was PBMCs, taken around atezolizumab (anti-PD-L1) treatment. This sequence joins TRBV14 and TRBJ2-7; 9 bases are shared with TRBD1. This clonotype originated in a man aged 60 to 75 with urothelial cancer. The CDR3 here is CASSLLQGADSEQYF. CDR3 nucleotides: TGTGCCAGCAGCCTCCTACAGGGGGCTGATAGCGAGCAGTACTTC.